The clone carrying this TCR beta chain was detected many times. Its matching antigen is unknown. This sample is part of a study of T-cell reconstitution after alpha-beta-depleted transplantation in children. TCRbeta library preparation incorporated unique molecular identifiers. TCRdb re-called the PCR reads with MiXCR, one entry per CDR3 protein. Among hundreds of thousands of distinct CDR3 sequences listed, under 9.5% were seen once. General study results and limits: By one year post-transplant, T-cell counts and diversity largely arose from T cells that were newly produced.

V gave up 4 bases and J gave up 2 bases, with 14 bases separating them. Germline V gene sequence: CDR1 ENHRY, CDR2 SYGVKD. The CDR3 spans 16 residues. The chain links TRBV10-3 to TRBJ2-2; D is undetermined. The clonotype was recovered from a male patient between 5 and 17 years old who had a stem cell transplant for acute lymphoblastic leukemia, so the T cells may come from the graft donor. This specimen consisted of PBMCs, mostly from graft donor cells, obtained 180 days after TCRalphabeta/CD19-depleted stem cell transplant. The DNA of the CDR3 is TGTGCCATCAGTGTTGGTCTAGAATCCAACACCGGGGAGCTGTTTTTT. The encoded protein is CAISVGLESNTGELFF.